This TCR beta chain comes out of a study of T cells in Graves' hyperthyroidism and ophthalmopathy. Notes on the study in general: In the analysis, a 13 V-J model separated ophthalmopathy from stable hyperthyroidism.

Hyperthyroidism, newly diagnosed and lasting under 2 months, affected patients aged 18 to 65. TCR beta CDR3 regions were amplified from RNA. First-round RT-PCR of the TCR CDR3 relied on the HTBI primer set. One entry per CDR3 protein results from TCRdb running MiXCR on the multiplex PCR reads. The table shows under 350,000 distinct CDR3 sequences, with roughly 18% occurring only once. The germline CDR1 and CDR2 sequences are MNHEY and SMNVEV (reference sequence). V lost 5 bases, J lost 2 bases, and 4 bases stayed unmatched. This CDR3 is 14 amino acids long. This clonotype was recorded at least ten times. What it binds is unknown.

Sequencing used blood. The chain combines TRBV27 with TRBJ2-3; 7 positions agree with TRBD1. The sequence was collected from a woman in her 50s with Graves' hyperthyroidism. This CDR3 reads CASSRTGTTDTQYF. The CDR3 DNA is TGTGCCAGCAGTCGGACAGGAACCACAGATACGCAGTATTTT.